Here is one T cell receptor beta chain with its context. This clone's antigen is unknown. Base qualities are not provided; no much larger clone lies one nucleotide away. This record belongs to a study of cytomegalovirus exposure and HLA in healthy donors (dated by TCRdb to about 2017). With respect to the entire study: An earlier analysis of approximately 550 of the donors reported approximately 300 Gb of sequence data and 117 million unique TCR beta sequences from 150 million to 200 million T cells. The study profiled the T cell repertoires of hundreds of subjects by immunosequencing and related them to cytomegalovirus serostatus. Four or five DR-DQ haplotypes were treated as single units for association and clustering because of strong linkage in the cohort. The study aimed to test whether signatures of past pathogen exposure could be identified by cataloging public T cell receptors. An earlier analysis of approximately 630 of the donors applied high-throughput TCR beta sequencing to assess whether each TCR beta V gene segment acted as functional or pseudogenic. To predict cytomegalovirus infection status, the study combined high-throughput TCR immunosequencing, statistical association of individual TCRs with disease status, and machine learning. HLA typing covered class I and class II loci at four-digit resolution. A later analysis re-analyzed previously published TCR beta repertoires from approximately 700 donors and added high-resolution HLA genotyping to study TCR occurrence patterns. An early release covering roughly 600 HLA-typed donors comprised approximately 290 gigabases of sequencing data and around 80 million unique TCR sequences. A separate validation cohort of approximately 120 different subjects was used in addition to the roughly 670-subject first cohort. Donor age, sex, ethnicity and CMV serostatus were compiled alongside the repertoire data. The later analysis used no new phenotypic data to find candidate immune exposures, relying instead on TCR beta sequences and their occurrence across donors. Typing coverage differed by locus: A, B, C, DRB1 and DQB1 were typed in about 620-640 donors, DQA1 in about 500, DPA1 in 600 to 610, and DPB1 in 472. The genetic ancestry cluster associated with self-reported Caucasian donors included 80% to 90% of the roughly 400 genotyped donors. A later genetic analysis used genome-wide SNP genotypes for about three fifths of the 666 donors, treating that subset as a discovery cohort. Every repertoire in the discovery cohort had been generated on one and the same sequencing platform. On average, around 230,000 unique TCR beta nucleotide sequences were sequenced per donor among 398 genotyped donors of the cohort, with 15% to 20% of those sequences being non-productive. The study at large found these results: Presence/absence analyses assumed roughly uniform sequencing depth across donors, an assumption that may not hold. Three of the identified cytomegalovirus-associated TCR beta chains were confirmed in vitro to be specific for cytomegalovirus antigens. Correlated functional status among segregating V segments might be attributable to linkage disequilibrium, but an unknown experimental factor could not be ruled out. According to a later analysis, parvovirus B19, influenza, CMV and Epstein-Barr virus appeared linked to several top co-occurrence clusters. A further reported finding was that TCR beta sequences accurately predicted the HLA-A and HLA-B alleles for most subjects in the first cohort. A cluster of highly shared sequence variants was judged likely to be a technical artifact of the sequencing pipeline. The authors suggested that the approach could potentially be extended to other disease states and immunological phenotypes. Specific HLA alleles were associated with over 15,000 TCR beta sequences at a false discovery rate of 0.05 in a later analysis. Most CMV-associated TCR beta chains appeared to be HLA-restricted in a later analysis, and the HLA associations seemed to be driven largely by CMV exposure. An association between a missense DCLRE1C variant and V-gene and J-gene trimming of TCR beta chains was found in a later genetic analysis and replicated in an independent cohort. A later genetic analysis reported fewer N-insertions in productive TCRs among donors in an Asian-associated ancestry cluster than the approximately 700-donor mean. HLA typing was unavailable for some donors at each locus, so association tests used only the typed subset. In an earlier analysis of several hundred of the donors, most TCR beta V segments were observed in productive rearrangements about 87% or about 30% of the time, broadly matching IMGT annotations. The classifier was reported to diagnose cytomegalovirus status with high specificity and sensitivity in both the original and validation cohorts. In this cohort, only TCR beta chains were sequenced, and detectable features were limited by the absence of alpha or paired-chain data. Assigning TCR associations to individual alleles was difficult when HLA alleles, especially DR and DQ, strongly co-occurred. While some public TCRs were present in many individuals, most TCR sequences turned up only very rarely across donors. According to a later analysis, TCR association rates differed among HLA loci, with DRB1 alleles showing the most associated TCRs and HLA-C alleles showing the fewest. The earlier analysis of 587 of the donors excluded over 15 rarely observed V segments, including chromosome 9 orphons, because counts were too low. Immune exposure information for the cohort was limited to CMV serostatus. In a later analysis, HLA-associated TCR beta chains showed more clonal expansion and lower generation probabilities than non-associated chains that were equally common. In the study, approximately 160 TCR beta chains were listed as associated with cytomegalovirus.

The method was the immunoSEQ multiplex PCR assay. For the multiplex PCR, a mixture combining 60 forward primers for TCR Vbeta segments and 13 reverse primers for TCR Jbeta segments was used. Amplification of the CDR3 region of rearranged TCR beta genes was performed with a multiplex PCR assay on genomic DNA. The amplified TCR beta libraries were sequenced on the Illumina HiSeq System as 87-base-pair reads. In the authors' own workflow: Across the roughly 700 repertoires, a later analysis counted some 80 million unique TCR beta chains, 9 million to 14 million of which were shared by at least two donors. To remove PCR and sequencing errors, raw reads were error-corrected and collapsed into unique sequences using a nearest-neighbor algorithm that merged closely related sequences. V, D and J gene segments were assigned by aligning CDR3 sequences to IMGT reference sequences. For a sequence to be retained, a match of at least six nucleotides to both a V gene segment and a J gene segment was required. Rearrangements were called productive when the CDR3 lacked stop codons and stayed in frame with V and J; all others were non-productive. CDR3 was defined according to IMGT convention as the region running from the second conserved V-encoded cysteine to the conserved J-encoded phenylalanine. In an earlier analysis of more than 550 of the donors, sequences lacking an unambiguous match to a single V gene segment were excluded. In an earlier analysis of approximately 550 of the donors, V segments were called functional above 56.7% productive rearrangements and were called segregating when the between-donor standard deviation exceeded 5%. A statistical classification framework was built to diagnose cytomegalovirus status from the catalog of TCR beta chain sequences. In a later analysis, V and J genes were assigned by comparing TCR nucleotide sequences against IMGT/GENE-DB human TR gene sequences. Using the TCRdist pipeline, a later analysis assigned CDR3 sequences along with most-parsimonious VDJ recombination scenarios. In a later analysis, every TCR beta chain was defined by the combination of its CDR3 amino acid sequence and its V-gene family, and reads without a unique V-gene family were dropped. A later analysis removed 600 or so highly shared, low-generation-probability nucleotide sequences to deal with suspected cross-contamination and a sequencing artifact. A later analysis calculated a clonal expansion index for each public chain from normalized within-repertoire ranks of inferred template counts. In a later analysis, generation probabilities were computed with a VDJ recombination model fitted to out-of-frame rearrangements, and the resulting probabilities were checked against IGoR. In a later analysis, TCR-TCR, TCR-HLA and TCR-CMV co-occurrence was scored with hypergeometric tests, and a repertoire-size bias correction was applied to TCR pairs. A later analysis estimated false discovery rates by permuting HLA or CMV assignments 20 times. A later analysis grouped co-occurring TCRs with DBSCAN, adding TCRdist sequence similarity when clustering within HLA-allele-positive subsets. Repertoires with fewer than 30,000 or more than 120,000 public chains, plus five repertoires with anomalous nucleotide sharing, were excluded from co-occurrence clustering. TCRdb obtained this table from immuneACCESS and retained in-frame rearrangements with V and J assigned. These tables miss some clones; where compared with another copy, unresolved V genes account for less than half of the shortfall, and the remainder is unexplained. For V, J and clone size, that table is used; D and trimming come from the DNA. The sample data list roughly 190,000 clones, and about three quarters of these were observed just once. Around 0.99% of the sample belongs to the ten largest clones.

The cohort consisted of some 670 healthy bone marrow donors. At the time of sampling, all cohort members were nominally healthy, though unrecorded immune exposures were likely present. The donor tested CMV seronegative, placing the donor among the roughly 340 seronegative members of the cohort. Every donor gave a peripheral blood sample, and the peripheral blood mononuclear cells from that sample were used for TCR beta sequencing. The Qiagen DNeasy Blood Extraction Kit was used to extract genomic DNA from the blood cell samples. The origin of this receptor is a woman aged 40 to 50 in good health and CMV-seronegative. Sequencing was carried out using PBMCs.

The DNA sequence follows: TGTGCCAGCAGCGGGGCCCGGGATGGATACAATGAGCAGTTCTTC. It codes for CASSGARDGYNEQFF. Recombination connected TRBV9 to TRBJ2-1; the best D guess is TRBD2, with 5 bases matching. The germline ends are 14 bases apart after V is trimmed by 3 bases and J by 4 bases. CDR1 and CDR2 are read off the germline V gene as SGDLS and YYNGEE. From its cysteine to its phenylalanine, the CDR3 spans 15 amino acids. Of the read, only the CDR3 DNA is kept; its 45 bases are in frame from base 1.